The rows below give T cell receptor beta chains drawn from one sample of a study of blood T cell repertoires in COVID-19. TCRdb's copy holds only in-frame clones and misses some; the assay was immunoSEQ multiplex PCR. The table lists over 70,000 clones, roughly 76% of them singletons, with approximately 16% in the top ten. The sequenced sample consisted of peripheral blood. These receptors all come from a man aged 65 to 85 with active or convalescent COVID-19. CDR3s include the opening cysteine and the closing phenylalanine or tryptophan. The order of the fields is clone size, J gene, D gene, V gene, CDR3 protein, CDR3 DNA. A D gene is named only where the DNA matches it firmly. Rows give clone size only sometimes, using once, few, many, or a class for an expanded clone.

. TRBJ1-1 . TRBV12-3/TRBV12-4 CASSFQEDTEAFF TGTGCCAGCAGTTTTCAAGAGGACACTGAAGCTTTCTTT
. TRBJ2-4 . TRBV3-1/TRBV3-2 CASSQGTGRGNIQYF TGTGCCAGCAGCCAAGGGACAGGGAGGGGAAACATTCAGTACTTC
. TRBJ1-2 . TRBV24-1 CATSDGTPPGYTF TGTGCCACCAGTGACGGGACTCCACCGGGCTACACCTTC
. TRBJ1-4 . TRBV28 CASSAPLRGRGEKLFF TGTGCCAGCAGTGCCCCTTTGCGAGGGCGCGGTGAAAAACTGTTTTTT
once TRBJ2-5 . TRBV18 CASSLAFEADQYF TGTGCCAGCTCACTGGCATTTGAGGCAGACCAGTACTTC
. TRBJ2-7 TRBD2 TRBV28 CASSSLAGAPYEQYF TGTGCCAGCAGTTCACTAGCGGGGGCCCCCTACGAGCAGTACTTC
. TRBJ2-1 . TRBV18 CASSWESSYNEQFF TGTGCCAGCTCATGGGAGAGCTCCTACAATGAGCAGTTCTTC
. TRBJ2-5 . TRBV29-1 CSVDKRDNYQETQYF TGCAGCGTTGATAAACGCGACAATTACCAAGAGACCCAGTACTTC
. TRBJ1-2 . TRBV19 CASSRQSLGGYTF TGTGCCAGTAGCCGACAGTCCCTAGGCGGCTACACCTTC
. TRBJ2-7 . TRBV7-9 CASSTPLTDSSYEQYF TGTGCCAGCAGCACCCCGTTGACCGACAGCTCCTACGAGCAGTACTTC